The clone carrying this T cell receptor (beta chain) came up many times. Germline V gene sequence: CDR1 SGHTA, CDR2 FQGTGA. Between the trimmed V and J ends, which lost 5 bases and 1 base, there was a span of 8 bases. This CDR3 is built from 13 residues. The data originate from a study of spatial heterogeneity in lung cancer. Across the whole study: Raw sequencing reads included, on average, more than nine appearances of each unique TCR and UMI combination.

Single TCR cDNA molecules each had their own unique molecular identifier. In TCRdb, the 5' RACE reads were re-called with MiXCR into one record per CDR3 protein. The table records around 14,000 distinct CDR3 sequences, roughly 10% of them present only once. Time point specified: sample taken at primary tumor resection. Tumor, nontumor lung or frozen PBMC supplied whole RNA that was sequenced unsorted. The clonotype was recovered from a female donor with early-stage non-small cell lung cancer. This sample comprised PBMCs, obtained at surgery. V is TRBV7-3 and J is TRBJ2-5; D not resolved. CDR3 in amino acids: CASSRGSQETQYF. CDR3 DNA: TGTGCCAGCAGCCGTGGGTCCCAAGAGACCCAGTACTTC.